Below, 4 T cell receptor beta chains from the same sample are listed, as sequenced in a study of CD4 and CD8 cells across lung adenocarcinoma regions. One entry per CDR3 protein results from TCRdb running MiXCR on the PCR reads. Here the sample spans tens of thousands of distinct CDR3 sequences, roughly half being singletons. Sequenced sample: CD4+ T cells from the center of a lung tumor. Source of these receptors: a male donor with lung adenocarcinoma. The CD4 and CD8 labels of this study may be unreliable.

This chain uses TRBV10-1 with TRBJ2-1; tentatively, D is TRBD2 (5 bases). The DNA end is a closer match to TRBJ2-7, so the J assignment may be wrong. The germline V gene has CDR1 WNHNN and CDR2 SYGVQD (reference sequence). This CDR3 has 13 residues. The DNA of the CDR3 is TGCGCCAGCAGGGAAGTGAGACGGGATAAGCAGTACTTC. Its protein is CASREVRRDKQYF.

This chain connects TRBV6-5 to TRBJ2-3; D possibly corresponds to TRBD2 (5 bases). V lost 9 bases to trimming and J lost 4 bases, with 20 bases between them. This CDR3 region has 15 residues. The germline gives CDR1 MNHEY, CDR2 SVGAGI. CDR3 sequence (DNA): TGTGCCAGGAGACTCCAGTCTGGGAGTCCAGATACGCAGTATTTT. Translated: CARRLQSGSPDTQYF.

This clonotype was recorded at least ten times. The gene calls are TRBV6-5 and TRBJ2-1; D remains unclear. Germline CDR1 is MNHEY and CDR2 is SVGAGI. Trimming left V 0 bases short and J 8 bases short, with 11 bases between. The CDR3 is made up of 14 amino acids. For the CDR3, the DNA is TGTGCCAGCAGTTACTCGGTGGCCGGCGATGAGCAGTTCTTC. It specifies CASSYSVAGDEQFF.

Concerning this clonotype itself: Germline is not matched at one junction end, which may reflect a read error. V gene TRBV25-1 combines with J gene TRBJ2-5; possibly TRBD2 for D (6 bases). Germline V gene sequence: CDR1 MGHDK, CDR2 SYGVNS. The CDR3 runs to 13 residues. CDR3 bases: TGTGCCAGCAGTGCAGCGGGTGCAGAGACGCAGTATTTC. This translates into CASSAAGAETQYF.